Listed below are T cell receptor beta chains from one sample, sequenced in a study of T cell repertoires in ileal Crohn's disease. Profiling relied on immunoSEQ multiplex PCR, and the TCRdb table lists in-frame clones only, not all of them. This table holds about 4,900 clones, 80% to 90% found once. The source material was ileal tissue. The receptors stem from an adult with Crohn's disease. Both conserved end residues are part of each CDR3. D genes are given only for firm matches.

D	V	J	CDR3	DNA
.	TRBV19	TRBJ2-5	CASMGLVETQYF	TGTGCCAGTATGGGCCTCGTGGAGACCCAGTACTTC
TRBD1	TRBV5-1	TRBJ2-1	CASSLGQGQGREQFF	TGCGCCAGCAGCTTGGGACAGGGACAGGGTCGCGAGCAGTTCTTC
.	TRBV28	TRBJ2-7	CASSSPRVRGYEQYF	TGTGCCAGCAGTTCCCCCCGGGTCCGGGGTTACGAGCAGTACTTC
.	TRBV5-1	TRBJ2-7	CASSLGAGGIFTLSYEQYF	TGCGCCAGCAGCTTGGGGGCAGGAGGTATTTTTACATTATCCTACGAGCAGTACTTC
.	TRBV6-4	TRBJ2-1	CASRAGGPRNEQFF	TGTGCCAGCAGAGCAGGGGGGCCGAGGAATGAGCAGTTCTTC
TRBD2	TRBV7-9	TRBJ2-1	CASRLTSGGYYEQFF	TGTGCCAGCAGACTAACTAGCGGGGGATACTATGAGCAGTTCTTC
TRBD2	TRBV25-1	TRBJ2-3	CASSVRGGGTQYF	TGTGCCAGCAGTGTCCGGGGGGGCGGTACGCAGTATTTT
TRBD2	TRBV27	TRBJ2-1	CASSSPLAGGSSYNEQFF	TGTGCCAGCAGCTCCCCCTTAGCGGGTGGAAGCTCCTACAATGAGCAGTTCTTC
.	TRBV19	TRBJ2-1	CASSVSYNEQFF	TGTGCCAGTAGTGTTAGCTACAATGAGCAGTTCTTC
.	TRBV7-9	TRBJ2-3	CASSPRGGRTDTQYF	TGTGCCAGCAGCCCAAGGGGGGGTCGCACAGATACGCAGTATTTT
.	TRBV7-9	TRBJ1-4	CASSLAGHAYATNEKLFF	TGTGCCAGCAGCTTAGCGGGACACGCCTATGCAACTAATGAAAAACTGTTTTTT
TRBD2	TRBV5-4	TRBJ2-1	CASSHRIGTSENNEQFF	TGTGCCAGCAGCCATAGAATCGGGACTAGCGAAAACAATGAGCAGTTCTTC
.	TRBV7-2	TRBJ1-1	CASSSFLSSNTEAFF	TGTGCCAGCAGCTCTTTCTTATCGTCGAACACTGAAGCTTTCTTT
TRBD2	TRBV10-3	TRBJ2-4	CAIGSGGEAKNIQYF	TGTGCCATCGGTAGCGGGGGGGAGGCCAAAAACATTCAGTACTTC
.	TRBV6-1	TRBJ1-4	CASSEPLLTATNEKLFF	TGTGCCAGCAGTGAACCCCTTCTGACAGCAACTAATGAAAAACTGTTTTTT
.	TRBV4-1	TRBJ2-5	CASSQDHGGETQYF	TGCGCCAGCAGCCAAGATCACGGGGGTGAGACCCAGTACTTC